This T cell receptor beta chain was captured by sequencing in a study of shared T cell receptors in the human thymus. Libraries were prepared by immunoSEQ multiplex PCR; TCRdb keeps only in-frame clonotypes and omits some of them. This table holds about 380,000 clones, approximately 95% found once. There are 16 residues in the CDR3. Trimming removed 2 bases from V and 8 bases from J; junction bases left unmatched: 10. Germline V gene data show CDR1 as SGHTA and CDR2 as FQGNSA. The rearrangement uses TRBV7-2 and TRBJ2-1; 9 bases fit TRBD2. The sequenced material came from thymocytes. This sequence was found in a human donor. As DNA, the CDR3 is TGTGCCAGCAGCTTAAGGCTAGCGGGAAATACCGATGAGCAGTTCTTC. It encodes CASSLRLAGNTDEQFF. Using reference TRBV7-2 and TRBJ2-1 for the parts outside the CDR3, the full variable domain is GAGVSQSPSNKVTEKGKDVELRCDPISGHTALYWYRQSLGQGLEFLIYFQGNSAPDKSGLPSDRFSAERTGGSVSTLTIQRTQQEDSAVYLCASSLRLAGNTDEQFFGPGTRLTVL.